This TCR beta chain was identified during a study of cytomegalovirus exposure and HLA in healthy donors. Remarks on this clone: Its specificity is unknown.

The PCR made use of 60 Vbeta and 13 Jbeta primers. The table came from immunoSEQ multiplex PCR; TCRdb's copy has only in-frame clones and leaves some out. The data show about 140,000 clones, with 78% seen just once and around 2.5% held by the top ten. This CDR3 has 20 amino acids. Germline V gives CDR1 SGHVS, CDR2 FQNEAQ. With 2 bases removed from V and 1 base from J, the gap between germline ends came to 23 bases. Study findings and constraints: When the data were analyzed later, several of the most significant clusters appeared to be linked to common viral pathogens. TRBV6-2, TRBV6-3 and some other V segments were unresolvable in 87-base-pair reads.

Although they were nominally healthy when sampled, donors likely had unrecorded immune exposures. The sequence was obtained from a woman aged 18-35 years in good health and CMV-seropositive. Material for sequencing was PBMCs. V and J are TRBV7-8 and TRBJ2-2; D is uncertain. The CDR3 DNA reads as TGTGCCAGCAGCTTATTTGTTAAAGGTAGTCTACGAGGGAACACCGGGGAGCTGTTTTTT. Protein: CASSLFVKGSLRGNTGELFF.